This is a list of T cell receptor beta chains from one sample in a study of graft-versus-host responses after intestinal transplantation. Profiling relied on immunoSEQ multiplex PCR, and the TCRdb table lists in-frame clones only, not all of them. The table records 8,000 to 11,000 clones, under 35% of them present only once. The sample here was alloreactive CD4+ T cells from a mixed lymphocyte reaction culture, taken before transplantation. All receptors derive from a human patient who was an organ donor for intestinal transplantation. Each CDR3 is given with its conserved first and last residue.

v_call	j_call	cdr3_aa
TRBV7-6	TRBJ1-6	CASSLSQGINSPLHF
TRBV21-1	TRBJ2-7	CARGLAEYEQYF
TRBV5-1	TRBJ2-1	CASSLVARVNEQFF
TRBV18	TRBJ1-1	CASSPPQGEAFF
TRBV28	TRBJ2-7	CASSLREGEQYF
TRBV7-9	TRBJ1-6	CASSMWTGNSPLHF
TRBV10-3	TRBJ1-2	CAISDTNYGYTF
TRBV5-1	TRBJ2-7	CASSLATGRFDYEQYF
TRBV10-3	TRBJ2-7	CAISAHYEQYF
TRBV28	TRBJ1-2	CASSLYGGQGAGGYTF
TRBV2	TRBJ1-2	CASSRTANNYGYTF
TRBV5-4	TRBJ1-5	CASSVQGQPQHF
TRBV19	TRBJ2-5	CASMRLAGEETQYF
TRBV20-1	-	CSARSGHEQYF
TRBV11-2	TRBJ2-7	CASSSYEQYF
TRBV15	TRBJ2-6	CATSETRGANVLTF
TRBV12-5	TRBJ1-2	CASGSRLQGPYGYTF